The clone carrying this T cell receptor beta chain has just one count. Its antigen is undetermined. As for treatment: roughly 11-day PBMC culture with coronavirus spike peptide pools or control peptides (ViraFEST assay). The data originate from a study of vaccination and CD4 T cells after COVID-19. The Oncomine TCR Beta short-read assay was what sequenced the DNA obtained from cultured CD4+ T cells. Someone extracted genomic DNA from cultured CD4+ T cells. Using its own MiXCR run on the PCR reads, TCRdb lists one record per CDR3 protein. The sample has under 20,000 distinct CDR3 sequences; roughly 31% are singletons. The V gene's germline CDR1 is MGHRA and CDR2 YSYEKL. Deletions cut 1 base from V and 7 bases from J, with 19 bases between. This CDR3 region has 16 residues.

The chain links TRBV4-1 to TRBJ2-5, with D perhaps given as TRBD1 or TRBD2 (5 bases each). The sequenced material came from cultured CD4+ T cells from blood. This clonotype was obtained from a human donor with COVID-19. The CDR3 reads CASSQAAAGTAGTQYF. Here the CDR3 DNA reads TGCGCCAGCAGCCAAGCCGCCGCCGGGACGGCGGGGACCCAGTACTTC.